The 21 T cell receptor beta chains reported below all come from one sample, sequenced in a study of a mutant IDH1 vaccine in newly diagnosed glioma. These receptors' antigens are unknown. Regarding time point: week 35, safety follow-up. The investigators gave 300 ug of mutant IDH1 20-mer peptide in each vaccine dose, together with topical imiquimod. Only in-frame clones appear in the TCRdb table, and some are missing; sequencing was by immunoSEQ multiplex PCR. The data show about 69,000 clones, with roughly 86% seen just once and more than 1.5% held by the top ten. This material consisted of PBMCs, taken from a glioma patient whose treatment included an IDH1 peptide vaccine. The receptors come from a man aged 25-40 years with glioma.

The chain combines TRBV19 with TRBJ2-5; D is possibly TRBD2 (6 bases). V lost 7 bases and J lost 4, with 13 bases in between. The CDR3 consists of 13 residues. Germline assignment: CDR1 LNHDA and CDR2 SQIVND (reference sequence). CDR3 DNA sequence: TGTGCCAGTACCCCGACTAGATCAGAGACCCAGTACTTC. Translated: CASTPTRSETQYF.

This chain connects TRBV5-1 to TRBJ2-5; D gene ambiguous. Looked up from germline, CDR1 is SGHRS and CDR2 is YFSETQ. V lost 0 bases, J lost 4 bases, and 7 bases lay in between. The CDR3 extends over 13 amino acids. For the CDR3, the DNA is TGCGCCAGCAGCTTGGACTTCGGAGAGACCCAGTACTTC. Amino acid sequence: CASSLDFGETQYF. The full variable domain, with the rest looked up from reference TRBV5-1 and TRBJ2-5, is KAGVTQTPRYLIKTRGQQVTLSCSPISGHRSVSWYQQTPGQGLQFLFEYFSETQRNKGNFPGRFSGRQFSNSRSEMNVSTLELGDSALYLCASSLDFGETQYFGPGTRLLVL.

J is TRBJ2-3 and V is TRBV9; tentatively, D is TRBD1 or TRBD2 (5 bases each). V lost 0 bases and J 2 bases, leaving 16 bases between the germline ends. Germline CDR1 reads SGDLS; CDR2 reads YYNGEE. This CDR3 has 17 amino acids. The CDR3, as DNA: TGTGCCAGCAGCGTAGCCGGGACCCCCTATACCACAGATACGCAGTATTTT. This codes for CASSVAGTPYTTDTQYF.

The chain links TRBV6-5 to TRBJ1-5; D perhaps matches TRBD1 (5 bases). CDR1 is MNHEY, CDR2 SVGAGI, per germline. The CDR3 contains 14 residues. V dropped 10 bases and J dropped 7 bases, with 20 bases sitting between them. DNA of the CDR3: TGTGCCACCACCCCACGGGGCGCGGAACAGCCCCAGCATTTT. Translated, it gives CATTPRGAEQPQHF.

The chain uses TRBV28 and TRBJ2-5, with 7 bases that match TRBD1. Germline V gene data show CDR1 as MDHEN and CDR2 as SYDVKM. The CDR3 spans 17 residues. V lost 4 bases, J lost 0 bases, and 11 bases stayed unmatched. Here the CDR3 reads CASSYPPLGQNQETQYF. As DNA, the CDR3 is TGTGCCAGCAGTTATCCCCCCCTGGGACAGAACCAAGAGACCCAGTACTTC.

This chain uses TRBV5-5 with TRBJ1-1; possibly TRBD1 for D (5 bases). The CDR3 consists of 14 residues. V gave up 1 base and J gave up 2 bases, with 9 bases separating them. Looked up from germline, CDR1 is SGHKS and CDR2 is YYEKEE (reference sequence). CDR3 in DNA: TGTGCCAGCAGCTTGTGGGGGGGAAACACTGAAGCTTTCTTT. Its protein is CASSLWGGNTEAFF.

The chain links TRBV2 to TRBJ2-5, with D possibly TRBD1 on 6 matching bases. V lost 2 bases, J lost 4 bases, and 14 bases lay in between. Germline CDR1 is SNHLY and CDR2 is FYNNEI. The CDR3 runs to 15 residues. The chain's CDR3 is CASSESRGRAETQYF. DNA of the CDR3: TGTGCCAGCAGTGAATCCAGGGGCCGGGCAGAGACCCAGTACTTC.

The chain carries TRBV2 and TRBJ2-1; TRBD1 might be the D (5 bases). The ends were cut back, 8 bases at V and 0 bases at J, with 26 bases in the middle. Germline CDR1 and CDR2: SNHLY and FYNNEI. This CDR3 spans 19 amino acids. The CDR3 nucleotides are TGTGCCAGCTCCCTGGCTGTCACCATAGGGGTGGGCTCCTACAATGAGCAGTTCTTC. It translates to CASSLAVTIGVGSYNEQFF.

This clone was observed once. The gene calls are TRBV25-1 and TRBJ1-1; D gene uncertain. From germline, CDR1 is MGHDK and CDR2 SYGVNS. This CDR3 is built from 11 residues. Trimming shortened V by 4 bases and J by 6 bases, and 6 bases separated the two germline ends. The CDR3 region is CASSVGAEAFF. The CDR3 nucleotides are TGTGCCAGCAGTGTGGGCGCTGAAGCTTTCTTT.

The chain carries TRBV7-9 and TRBJ2-1, with 9 bases identical to TRBD2. Looked up from germline, CDR1 is SEHNR and CDR2 is FQNEAQ (reference sequence). V dropped 4 bases and J dropped 2; count of bases not matched to a gene: 9. The CDR3 is made up of 17 amino acids. The CDR3 DNA is TGTGCCAGCAGCTATACGGCGGGAGGGCTTCCCTACAATGAGCAGTTCTTC. It specifies CASSYTAGGLPYNEQFF.

With respect to this clone: Other nucleotide sequences from this sample produce the same CDR3. The chain employs TRBV5-1 and TRBJ1-4, with 8 bases identical to TRBD1. V was clipped by 3 bases and J by 8 bases; unmatched bases: 6. The CDR3 totals 14 residues. Germline values: CDR1 SGHRS, CDR2 YFSETQ. CDR3 in amino acids: CASSSGQGEEKLFF. CDR3 nucleotide sequence: TGCGCCAGCAGCTCCGGACAGGGAGAAGAAAAACTGTTTTTT.

This clone was recorded once. V and J are TRBV2 and TRBJ1-5, with 8 bases identical to TRBD1. CDR1 and CDR2 (germline): SNHLY, FYNNEI. The CDR3 runs 13 residues. V was clipped by 6 bases and J by 6 bases; unmatched bases: 4. CDR3 DNA sequence: TGTGCCAGCAGAAGACAGGGGATTCAGCCCCAGCATTTT. Translation gives CASRRQGIQPQHF. Looking up the rest from reference TRBV2 and TRBJ1-5 gives the full variable domain: EPEVTQTPSHQVTQMGQEVILRCVPISNHLYFYWYRQILGQKVEFLVSFYNNEISEKSEIFDDQFSVERPDGSNFTLKIRSTKLEDSAMYFCASRRQGIQPQHFGDGTRLSIL.

The chain recombines TRBV7-2 with TRBJ1-5; D perhaps matches TRBD1 (5 bases). Trimming took off 1 base at V and 0 bases at J, with 7 bases between the two ends. Looked up from germline, CDR1 is SGHTA and CDR2 is FQGNSA. The CDR3 runs to 15 residues. The CDR3 here is CASSLVGLSNQPQHF. The CDR3 DNA reads TGTGCCAGCAGCTTAGTGGGGCTTAGCAATCAGCCCCAGCATTTT.

This chain links TRBV10-3 with TRBJ1-2; TRBD1 agrees at 7 bases. The CDR3 is made up of 14 amino acids. Germline CDR1 and CDR2: ENHRY and SYGVKD. The ends lost 11 bases at V and 4 bases at J; junction bases unmatched: 13. The CDR3 nucleotides read TGTGCCGCTAGAGAGACAGGGTACACCTATGGCTACACCTTC. This translates into CAARETGYTYGYTF.

The genes are TRBV14 and TRBJ1-1; possibly TRBD1 for D (5 bases). Germline V gene lookup returns CDR1 SGHDN and CDR2 FVKESK. CDR3 length equals 14 residues. V lost 0 bases to trimming and J lost 4 bases, with 9 bases between them. CDR3 sequence reads: CASSQDFGGTEAFF. CDR3 DNA: TGTGCCAGCAGCCAAGATTTCGGGGGCACTGAAGCTTTCTTT.

The V call is TRBV5-1, the J call TRBJ2-5, with D perhaps TRBD1 (5 bases). Per germline, CDR1 SGHRS and CDR2 YFSETQ. This CDR3 has 15 residues. V was trimmed by 3 bases and J by 5 bases, leaving 17 bases between them. CDR3 sequence (DNA): TGCGCCAGCAGCTCTGGGGTAGGGGTTGACGAGACCCAGTACTTC. The encoded protein is CASSSGVGVDETQYF.

On this clone itself: The junction departs from germline at one end; a sequencing error may be responsible. The CDR3 is CANSLVGGEAFF. The CDR3, as DNA: TGCGCCAACAGCTTGGTGGGGGGTGAAGCTTTCTTT. The chain recombines TRBV5-1 with TRBJ1-1, with D maybe TRBD1 (5 bases). Germline V gene sequence: CDR1 SGHRS, CDR2 YFSETQ. CDR3 length: 12 residues.

This clone was seen a few times. This chain connects TRBV28 to TRBJ1-5, with a weak D call TRBD1 (5 bases). Germline V lookup: CDR1 MDHEN, CDR2 SYDVKM. The CDR3 is 13 residues long. Trimming stripped 3 bases from V and 12 bases from J, with 15 bases between. The CDR3, as DNA: TGTGCCAGCAGTTTTAACCCGGACACCCACCAGCATTTT. This translates into CASSFNPDTHQHF.

This clone occurred many times. The V gene is TRBV18, the J gene TRBJ1-1, with D possibly being TRBD1 (5 bases). The CDR3 is 15 amino acids. V lost 1 base to trimming and J lost 1 base, with 10 bases between them. Germline V gene lookup returns CDR1 KGHSH and CDR2 LQKENI. CDR3 nucleotides: TGTGCCAGCTCACCACGAGGCAGGGAGAACACTGAAGCTTTCTTT. Its protein product is CASSPRGRENTEAFF.

The chain employs TRBV2 and TRBJ1-6; 7 bases map to TRBD1. V shed 5 bases and J 0 bases; nucleotides not matched to a gene: 7. The germline V gene encodes CDR1 SNHLY and CDR2 FYNNEI. This CDR3 has 17 residues. The CDR3, as DNA: TGTGCCAGCAGTCGACAGGGAGGGGGCTCCTATAATTCACCCCTCCACTTT. Translated, it gives CASSRQGGGSYNSPLHF.

J is TRBJ2-7 and V is TRBV7-2; 13 bases match TRBD2. Germline V gene lookup returns CDR1 SGHTA and CDR2 FQGNSA. CDR3 length: 19 residues. V shed 5 bases and J 5 bases; nucleotides not matched to a gene: 18. CDR3 residues: CASSHGLAGESGNYHEQYF. The CDR3 DNA is TGTGCCAGCAGCCACGGACTAGCGGGAGAGTCGGGGAATTACCACGAGCAGTACTTC. Full variable domain (rest looked up from reference TRBV7-2 and TRBJ2-7): GAGVSQSPSNKVTEKGKDVELRCDPISGHTALYWYRQSLGQGLEFLIYFQGNSAPDKSGLPSDRFSAERTGGSVSTLTIQRTQQEDSAVYLCASSHGLAGESGNYHEQYFGPGTRLTVT.